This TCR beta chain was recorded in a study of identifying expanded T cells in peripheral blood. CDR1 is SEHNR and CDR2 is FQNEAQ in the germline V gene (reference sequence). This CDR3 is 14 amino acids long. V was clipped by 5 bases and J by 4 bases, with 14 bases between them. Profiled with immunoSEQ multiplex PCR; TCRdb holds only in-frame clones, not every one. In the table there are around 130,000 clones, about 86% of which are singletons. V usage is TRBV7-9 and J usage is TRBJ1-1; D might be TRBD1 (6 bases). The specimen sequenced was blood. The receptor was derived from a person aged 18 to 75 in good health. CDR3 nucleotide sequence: TGTGCCAGCAGCGGGGGAGGGGGGAGCACTGAAGCTTTCTTT. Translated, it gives CASSGGGGSTEAFF.